The 21 T cell receptor beta chains given below trace back to one sample, sequenced in a study of radiotherapy plus CTLA-4 blockade in lung cancer listed by TCRdb under 2018. Library creation used the immunoSEQ multiplex PCR assay. TCRdb stores this immuneACCESS table with in-frame sequences only. Part of the clones is absent; in the studies checked, under half of the shortfall reflects unresolved V genes, and no reason is known for the rest. Recorded for this sample are about 80,000 clones; 75% to 90% of them occurred a single time. The ten largest clones take up approximately 1.9% of the sample. Sequenced here: peripheral blood, sampled from a patient treated with radiotherapy plus ipilimumab. The receptors shown here come from a human donor with non-small cell lung cancer who had a partial response to radiotherapy plus ipilimumab.

This clone was observed a single time. The chain recombines TRBV27 with TRBJ1-1, with 7 bases aligning to TRBD1. J lost 6 bases, V lost 7 bases, and 11 bases had no gene match. Germline lookup yields CDR1 MNHEY and CDR2 SMNVEV (reference sequence). This CDR3 is 14 amino acids long. The CDR3, as DNA: TGTGCCAGCACCACATCCACAGGGGAGGCTGAAGCTTTCTTT. It specifies CASTTSTGEAEAFF.

The V gene is TRBV5-6, the J gene TRBJ1-1; no reliable D call. The CDR3 loop spans 13 amino acids. Germline loops: CDR1 SGHDT, CDR2 YYEEEE. Trimming removed 3 bases at V and 6 bases at J, with 12 bases between. CDR3 sequence reads: CASSSTGRAEAFF. CDR3 in DNA: TGTGCCAGCAGCTCTACGGGGAGGGCTGAAGCTTTCTTT.

This clone was seen a handful of times. The rearrangement uses TRBV10-2 and TRBJ2-3, with 16 bases identical to TRBD2. V trimming: 0 bases; J trimming: 3 bases; junction bases outside the gene matches: 3. The CDR3 consists of 18 residues. CDR1 WSHSY and CDR2 SAAADI come from the germline V gene. Here the CDR3 DNA reads TGCGCCAGCAGTGAGTCGAGGGGACTAGCGGGAGGGACAGATACGCAGTATTTT. It yields the protein CASSESRGLAGGTDTQYF.

The chain has TRBV2 and TRBJ2-1; D may be TRBD2 (6 bases). Trimming stripped 7 bases from V and 9 bases from J, with 16 bases between. Germline V CDR1 and CDR2: SNHLY, FYNNEI. The CDR3 length is 13 residues. CDR3 in amino acids: CASISGLPGEQFF. In DNA form, the CDR3 reads TGTGCCAGCATTAGCGGCCTTCCGGGTGAGCAGTTCTTC. The full variable domain, with the rest looked up from reference TRBV2 and TRBJ2-1, is EPEVTQTPSHQVTQMGQEVILRCVPISNHLYFYWYRQILGQKVEFLVSFYNNEISEKSEIFDDQFSVERPDGSNFTLKIRSTKLEDSAMYFCASISGLPGEQFFGPGTRLTVL.

This chain links TRBV28 with TRBJ2-5; D possibly corresponds to TRBD2 (6 bases). The germline V and J ends were trimmed by 3 bases and 3 bases, with 11 bases remaining between them. The CDR3 contains 14 residues. Per germline, CDR1 MDHEN and CDR2 SYDVKM. The CDR3 region has the DNA TGTGCCAGCAGTTTTGGGGGGAATAAAGAGACCCAGTACTTC. It codes for CASSFGGNKETQYF.

The genes are TRBV28 and TRBJ1-2, with TRBD1 identical over 7 bases. Germline CDR1 and CDR2: MDHEN and SYDVKM. Trimming cost V 5 bases and J 8 bases; bases outside gene matches: 8. The CDR3 covers 13 residues. The CDR3 loop reads CASSLQGMEGYTF. As DNA, the CDR3 is TGTGCCAGCAGTCTACAGGGGATGGAAGGCTACACCTTC.

The V and J genes are TRBV6-6 and TRBJ1-5; perhaps TRBD1 as D (5 bases). The germline gives CDR1 MNHNY, CDR2 SVGAGI (reference sequence). Deletions cut 6 bases from V and 0 bases from J, with 12 bases between. CDR3 length equals 15 residues. Here the CDR3 reads CASRKPDSSNQPQHF. CDR3 in DNA: TGTGCCAGCAGAAAGCCTGACAGTAGCAATCAGCCCCAGCATTTT.

The chain uses TRBV6-6 and TRBJ2-3, with TRBD1 matching over 8 bases. CDR1 and CDR2 from the germline V gene are MNHNY and SVGAGI (reference sequence). The CDR3 consists of 16 residues. The trim removed 4 bases at V and 5 bases at J, leaving 11 bases unmatched. CDR3 sequence (DNA): TGTGCCAGCAGTTCTCAGTGGCAGGGGGCCGGAGATACGCAGTATTTT. Residues: CASSSQWQGAGDTQYF.

The chain links TRBV5-1 to TRBJ1-2; tentative D call: TRBD1 (5 bases). V was clipped by 3 bases and J by 8 bases, with 11 bases between them. The CDR3 loop spans 12 amino acids. Germline V CDR1 and CDR2: SGHRS, YFSETQ. The CDR3 protein is CASSSGTHGYTF. In nucleotides, the CDR3 is TGCGCCAGCAGCTCCGGGACTCACGGCTACACCTTC.

V is TRBV7-7 and J is TRBJ2-7; TRBD2 matches 16 bases. CDR1 and CDR2 (germline): SSHAT, FNYEAQ (reference sequence). The CDR3 consists of 19 residues. The CDR3, as DNA: TGTGCTAGCAGCACCCCGGGACTAGCGGGAGGGCCTCGTTCCTACGAGCAGTACGTC. Translating gives CASSTPGLAGGPRSYEQYV.

The chain combines TRBV30 with TRBJ1-5; D remains ambiguous. V was cut by 2 bases and J by 6 bases, with 14 bases left in between. CDR3 length: 14 amino acids. From germline, CDR1 is GTSNPN and CDR2 SVGIG (reference sequence). The CDR3 region is CAWSLGVGAQPQHF. The CDR3 DNA is TGTGCCTGGAGTTTGGGAGTGGGCGCTCAGCCCCAGCATTTT.

J is TRBJ2-5 and V is TRBV7-3; TRBD1 agrees at 8 bases. This CDR3 comprises 16 residues. V was pared by 0 bases and J by 0 bases, with 3 bases of the junction left unmatched. Germline CDR1 is SGHTA and CDR2 is FQGTGA. CDR3 amino acids: CASSLTTGGYQETQYF. The CDR3 DNA reads TGTGCCAGCAGCTTAACTACAGGGGGGTACCAAGAGACCCAGTACTTC.

V and J are TRBV9 and TRBJ1-2; D ambiguous. The CDR3 runs to 15 residues. The germline V gene encodes CDR1 SGDLS and CDR2 YYNGEE. Trimming pared 0 bases from V and 5 bases from J, leaving 14 bases between. CDR3 nucleotides: TGTGCCAGCAGCGTAGGAGAATCCCCGTCGTATGGCTACACCTTC. This sequence encodes CASSVGESPSYGYTF.

This clone was observed a single time. The DNA of the CDR3 is TGTGCCAGCAGTGAAGCGACCGGGGGAAACACTGAAGCTTTCTTT. It is translated as CASSEATGGNTEAFF. The chain recombines TRBV6-1 with TRBJ1-1; a possible D gene is TRBD1 (5 bases). The CDR3 extends over 15 amino acids. Germline V gene sequence: CDR1 MNHNS, CDR2 SASEGT. The V end was cut by 0 bases, the J end by 2 bases, with 10 bases between.

The genes are TRBV4-3 and TRBJ2-6; D may be TRBD2 (5 bases). Per the germline V gene, CDR1 is LGHNA and CDR2 is YSLEER. The CDR3 extends over 20 amino acids. Trimming removed 4 bases at V and 0 bases at J, with 22 bases between. As DNA, the CDR3 is TGCGCCAGCAGCCGCCACCCCCCGGGGAATATTGGCTCTGGGGCCAACGTCCTGACTTTC. Amino acid sequence: CASSRHPPGNIGSGANVLTF.

This clone was recorded only once. This chain joins TRBV5-1 and TRBJ1-1; 9 bases agree with TRBD1. Germline-derived CDR1 and CDR2 are SGHRS and YFSETQ. The CDR3 is 16 amino acids. V shed 3 bases and J 0 bases; nucleotides not matched to a gene: 6. The CDR3 sequence is CASSSLTGGMNTEAFF. The CDR3 nucleotides read TGCGCCAGCAGCTCCCTTACAGGGGGCATGAACACTGAAGCTTTCTTT.

The chain uses TRBV11-3 and TRBJ2-1; D call uncertain. There are 13 residues in the CDR3. V was cut by 4 bases and J by 0 bases, with 4 bases left in between. Germline assignment: CDR1 SGHNT and CDR2 YENEEA. Written as DNA, the CDR3 is TGTGCCAGCAGCTCCAGCTCCTACAATGAGCAGTTCTTC. Translated: CASSSSSYNEQFF.

This rearrangement joins TRBV6-6 to TRBJ2-1; TRBD2 agrees at 12 bases. V gave up 6 bases and J gave up 9 bases; unmatched junction bases: 9. In germline, CDR1 is MNHNY, CDR2 SVGAGI (reference sequence). This CDR3 spans 15 amino acids. The CDR3 bases are TGTGCCAGCAGGGGGCTAGCGGGAGGGGCGAGTGAGCAGTTCTTC. Protein: CASRGLAGGASEQFF.

The chain employs TRBV2 and TRBJ1-5; tentative D call: TRBD1 (5 bases). CDR3 length: 13 residues. Germline CDR1 is SNHLY and CDR2 is FYNNEI. Trimming cost V 4 bases and J 6 bases, with 10 bases left between them. In DNA form, the CDR3 reads TGTGCCAGCAGTGTAGGGGAAATTCAGCCCCAGCATTTT. Its protein product is CASSVGEIQPQHF.

The CDR3 is CASSWLTSGLNEQFF. CDR3 coding DNA: TGTGCCAGCAGTTGGTTGACTAGCGGGCTCAATGAGCAGTTCTTC. The chain has TRBV28 and TRBJ2-1; 10 nucleotides match TRBD2. Germline CDR1 reads MDHEN; CDR2 reads SYDVKM. The V segment lost 4 bases and the J segment 6 bases; nucleotides outside the gene matches: 6. The CDR3 has 15 residues.

In this sample, this clone turned up a few times. This chain joins TRBV6-5 and TRBJ1-4; D is unresolved. V lost 5 bases and J lost 4, with 14 bases in between. The CDR3 loop spans 15 amino acids. Germline CDR1 and CDR2: MNHEY and SVGAGI. The CDR3 bases are TGTGCCAGCAGTCCTAGGACGGACTATAATGAAAAACTGTTTTTT. Translating gives CASSPRTDYNEKLFF.